One and the same sample provided the 5 T cell receptor beta chains below, sequenced in a study of OX40 agonist ivuxolimab in advanced cancers. The library was built by means of the immunoSEQ multiplex PCR assay. TCRdb carries this immuneACCESS record with in-frame sequences only. Its versions omit some clonotypes, under half of them owing to an unresolved V gene in the studies checked, with the rest unexplained. This sample is represented by 35,000 to 40,000 clones; approximately 79% of them were singletons. Of the sample, about 1.8% falls within the top ten clones. Source: CD4+ or CD8+ T cells sorted from blood, taken in a trial of the OX40 agonist ivuxolimab. These receptors all stem from an adult with an advanced solid tumor such as melanoma, head and neck, liver or kidney cancer.

The chain is built from TRBV5-8 and TRBJ1-6; maybe TRBD1 (6 bases). This CDR3 has 15 residues. The V and J ends lost 6 bases and 7 bases respectively, with 17 bases between them. Germline loops: CDR1 SGHTS, CDR2 YDEGEE. The CDR3 region has the DNA TGTGCCAGCAATCGGGACATCATAGGGAATTCACCCCTCCACTTT. The encoded protein is CASNRDIIGNSPLHF.

The chain uses TRBV19 and TRBJ1-5; D gene uncertain. There are 17 residues in the CDR3. CDR1 LNHDA and CDR2 SQIVND come from the germline V gene (reference sequence). Trimming left V 7 bases short and J 0 bases short, with 19 bases between. CDR3 in amino acids: CASKVTSRFYSNQPQHF. The CDR3 DNA sequence: TGTGCCAGTAAAGTAACCTCCAGGTTCTATAGCAATCAGCCCCAGCATTTT.

The V call is TRBV29-1, the J call TRBJ1-1; the D gene is possibly TRBD1 (5 bases). CDR1 is SQVTM and CDR2 is ANQGSEA in the germline V gene. Trimming removed 4 bases at V and 3 bases at J, with 12 bases between. CDR3 length equals 13 residues. DNA for the CDR3: TGCAGCGTTGTGACAGTCCGGTACACTGAAGCTTTCTTT. It encodes CSVVTVRYTEAFF.

The CDR3 coding sequence is TGTGCCAGCAGCTTAGGCCGGAACACTGAAGCTTTCTTT. As protein: CASSLGRNTEAFF. The rearrangement links TRBV11-3 to TRBJ1-1, with D unclear. Trimming stripped 1 base from V and 1 base from J, with 4 bases between. CDR1 and CDR2 (germline): SGHNT, YENEEA. The CDR3 loop spans 13 amino acids.

CDR3 amino acids: CASSLALDSPLHF. The CDR3 coding sequence is TGTGCCAGCAGCTTAGCCCTTGATTCACCCCTCCACTTT. The rearrangement links TRBV7-2 to TRBJ1-6, with D unclear. Germline V CDR1 and CDR2: SGHTA, FQGNSA. Trimming cost V 0 bases and J 8 bases, with 5 bases left between them. The length of the CDR3 is 13 residues.